Following are 28 T cell receptor beta chains from one sample sequenced in a study of T cells in Graves' hyperthyroidism and ophthalmopathy. Amplification of TCR beta CDR3 regions was performed using RNA transcripts as template. The study used the HTBI primer set for a first-round RT-PCR of the TCR CDR3. One entry per CDR3 protein, called by TCRdb with MiXCR from the multiplex PCR reads. The data hold about 640,000 distinct CDR3 sequences, with around 20% observed a single time. Sequenced sample: blood. Receptor source: a young man with Graves' ophthalmopathy.

Comment on this clonotype: With a much larger clone just one base away, this may be a read error. V is TRBV6-5 and J is TRBJ1-5; possibly TRBD1 for D (5 bases). Germline-derived CDR1 and CDR2 are MNHEY and SVGAGI. V lost 2 bases and J 2 bases, leaving 13 bases between the germline ends. The length of the CDR3 is 16 residues. This chain's CDR3 is CASSYGERGGNQPQHF. CDR3 in DNA: TGTGCCAGCAGTTACGGGGAACGGGGGGGCAATCAGCCCCAGCATTTT.

In this sample, this clonotype turned up many times. The chain recombines TRBV11-1 with TRBJ2-1; 8 bases are shared with TRBD1. V shed 5 bases and J 6 bases; nucleotides not matched to a gene: 9. CDR1 and CDR2 (germline): SGHAT, FQDESV (reference sequence). CDR3 length: 15 residues. CDR3 protein: CASSTGQAQGNEQFF. The CDR3 nucleotides are TGTGCCAGCAGCACGGGACAGGCACAAGGCAATGAGCAGTTCTTC.

V and J are TRBV30 and TRBJ2-3; perhaps TRBD2 as D (5 bases). CDR3 size: 14 residues. V dropped 2 bases and J dropped 6 bases, with 15 bases sitting between them. Germline values: CDR1 GTSNPN, CDR2 SVGIG (reference sequence). The CDR3 DNA sequence: TGTGCCTGGAGTATGGCGGACTTTGGGGATACGCAGTATTTT. Its translation: CAWSMADFGDTQYF. Full variable domain (remainder filled in from reference TRBV30 and TRBJ2-3): SQTIHQWPATLVQPVGSPLSLECTVEGTSNPNLYWYRQAAGRGLQLLFYSVGIGQISSEVPQNLSASRPQDRQFILSSKKLLLSDSGFYLCAWSMADFGDTQYFGPGTRLTVL.

CDR3: CASSQGTSGRAGTDTQYF. CDR3 nucleotide sequence: TGTGCCAGCAGCCAAGGGACTAGCGGGAGGGCCGGCACAGATACGCAGTATTTT. The rearrangement links TRBV3-1 to TRBJ2-3; 15 bases map to TRBD2. In germline, CDR1 is LGHDT, CDR2 YNNKEL (reference sequence). Losses at the gene ends were 1 base for V and 1 base for J; bases not matched to a gene: 3. There are 18 residues in the CDR3.

This clonotype was observed a handful of times. CDR3 sequence: CAISKDQQSEAFF. The CDR3 DNA reads TGTGCCATCAGCAAGGACCAACAGAGCGAAGCTTTCTTT. The chain has TRBV10-3 and TRBJ1-1; D unresolved. CDR1 and CDR2 (germline): ENHRY, SYGVKD. This CDR3 comprises 13 residues. V lost 6 bases, J lost 8 bases, and 16 bases lay in between.

Comment on this clonotype: A much larger clone sits a single nucleotide away, making a read error possible. The chain uses TRBV2 and TRBJ1-5, with no clear D. The CDR3 runs 15 residues. In germline, CDR1 is SNHLY, CDR2 FYNNEI. Trimming pared 5 bases from V and 4 bases from J, leaving 15 bases between. The CDR3 sequence: CASSYQDLYNQPQHF. CDR3 bases: TGTGCCAGCAGTTATCAGGATTTGTATAATCAGCCCCAGCATTTT.

Note on this clonotype: Possible read error: a much larger clone is one base away. The rearrangement uses TRBV7-9 and TRBJ2-3, with TRBD2 matching over 8 bases. The CDR3 is 14 residues long. Germline-derived CDR1 and CDR2 are SEHNR and FQNEAQ (reference sequence). This chain's CDR3 is CASMTGGVTDMQYF. CDR3 nucleotide sequence: TGTGCCAGCATGACGGGAGGGGTCACAGATATGCAGTATTTT.

In this sample, this clonotype turned up a few times. The chain couples TRBV7-9 to TRBJ2-5, with D possibly matching TRBD1 (6 bases). Germline V CDR1 and CDR2: SEHNR, FQNEAQ (reference sequence). The V and J ends lost 5 bases and 0 bases respectively, with 10 bases between them. The CDR3 runs to 14 residues. In nucleotides, the CDR3 is TGTGCCAGCAGCCCTTACAGGGACCAAGAGACCCAGTACTTC. Protein: CASSPYRDQETQYF. The whole variable domain, remainder taken from reference TRBV7-9 and TRBJ2-5, is DTGVSQNPRHKITKRGQNVTFRCDPISEHNRLYWYRQTLGQGPEFLTYFQNEAQLEKSRLLSDRFSAERPKGSFSTLEIQRTEQGDSAMYLCASSPYRDQETQYFGPGTRLLVL.

The chain recombines TRBV27 with TRBJ1-4; D gene uncertain. The CDR3 is made up of 13 amino acids. Germline CDR1 reads MNHEY; CDR2 reads SMNVEV (reference sequence). The V end lost 4 bases, the J end lost 4 bases, and 7 bases lay between the germline ends. CDR3 sequence reads: CASSSMGNEKLFF. The DNA of the CDR3 is TGTGCCAGCAGTTCAATGGGTAATGAAAAACTGTTTTTT.

This clonotype was seen a few times. A much larger clone lies a single base off, so this may be a read error. The CDR3 end shows no conserved phenylalanine or tryptophan, and so a read error is likely. The chain carries TRBV12-3 or TRBV12-4 and TRBJ2-5; 8 positions match TRBD1. The CDR3 is made up of 15 amino acids. V lost 5 bases and J lost 4; bases outside the gene matches: 9. The CDR3 DNA is TGTGCCAGCAGTGCGGGACAGGCGCGTGGAGAGACCCAGTACCTC. It encodes CASSAGQARGETQYL.

Ten or more counts support this clonotype. This sequence joins TRBV7-2 and TRBJ2-7; D is ambiguous. V dropped 0 bases and J dropped 0 bases, with 6 bases sitting between them. The CDR3 loop spans 14 amino acids. Germline V gene lookup returns CDR1 SGHTA and CDR2 FQGNSA. In DNA, the CDR3 is TGTGCCAGCAGCTTAGCGCACAGCTCCTACGAGCAGTACTTC. This sequence encodes CASSLAHSSYEQYF.

The J gene is TRBJ2-5, the V gene TRBV5-1, with D maybe TRBD1 (6 bases). Per germline, CDR1 SGHRS and CDR2 YFSETQ. V lost 0 bases, J lost 3 bases, and 12 bases lay in between. CDR3 size: 15 residues. CDR3 loop: CASSLESQGKETQYF. The CDR3 DNA reads TGCGCCAGCAGCTTGGAGTCGCAGGGGAAAGAGACCCAGTACTTC.

There are many counts of this clonotype. The rearrangement uses TRBV28 and TRBJ1-1; TRBD1 aligns across 7 bases. In germline, CDR1 is MDHEN, CDR2 SYDVKM. The length of the CDR3 is 12 residues. Germline trimming cut 6 bases from V and 10 bases from J; bases unmatched to any gene: 8. As DNA, the CDR3 is TGTGCCAGCAGGGGAGGGGGCGCGGGAGCTTTCTTT. The encoded protein is CASRGGGAGAFF.

In regard to this clonotype: A read error may explain this, as a much larger clone is one base away. The V gene is TRBV30, the J gene TRBJ1-5; possibly TRBD1 for D (5 bases). CDR3 length: 14 residues. Germline CDR1 and CDR2: GTSNPN and SVGIG (reference sequence). CDR3 protein: CAWSGGDSNLPQHF. The CDR3 DNA is TGTGCCTGGAGTGGGGGGGATAGCAATCTGCCCCAGCATTTT. Together with reference TRBV30 and TRBJ1-5, the CDR3 gives the full variable domain: SQTIHQWPATLVQPVGSPLSLECTVEGTSNPNLYWYRQAAGRGLQLLFYSVGIGQISSEVPQNLSASRPQDRQFILSSKKLLLSDSGFYLCAWSGGDSNLPQHFGDGTRLSIL.

The chain recombines TRBV28 with TRBJ1-2; D gene ambiguous. The V and J ends lost 2 bases and 2 bases respectively, with 6 bases between them. The CDR3 consists of 13 residues. CDR1 and CDR2 from the germline V gene are MDHEN and SYDVKM. The CDR3 sequence is CASSLGHNYGYTF. CDR3 in DNA: TGTGCCAGCAGTTTAGGGCACAACTATGGCTACACCTTC.

This clonotype was picked up a small number of times. This chain links TRBV6-2 or TRBV6-3 with TRBJ2-2, with a weak D call TRBD2 (7 bases). The CDR3 extends over 18 amino acids. CDR1 is MNHEY, CDR2 SVGEGT, per germline. The V gene lost 2 bases and the J gene lost 5 bases, with 21 bases spanning the gap. The CDR3 protein is CASSYLGGADMRTGELFF. The CDR3 DNA reads TGTGCCAGCAGTTACCTAGGGGGGGCCGACATGCGGACCGGGGAGCTGTTTTTT.

V is TRBV3-1 and J is TRBJ1-1, with D unresolved. Trimming cost V 0 bases and J 11 bases, with 13 bases left between them. CDR3 length: 13 residues. From germline, CDR1 is LGHDT and CDR2 YNNKEL (reference sequence). The DNA of the CDR3 is TGTGCCAGCAGCCAAGACCAGCCGGAAAGGGCTTTCTTT. The encoded protein is CASSQDQPERAFF.

The table lists this clonotype with many counts. The chain couples TRBV3-1 to TRBJ2-7; 7 bases line up with TRBD2. The CDR3 is 14 amino acids. V shed 4 bases and J 7 bases; nucleotides not matched to a gene: 10. Germline CDR1 is LGHDT and CDR2 is YNNKEL (reference sequence). The CDR3 coding sequence is TGTGCCAGCAGCCCGGCCGGGAGGCCGGGAGAGCAGTACTTC. It translates to CASSPAGRPGEQYF.

This clonotype was recorded a few times. This chain connects TRBV4-1 to TRBJ2-4, with D possibly TRBD1 on 6 matching bases. The CDR3 consists of 14 residues. V was clipped by 1 base and J by 9 bases, with 13 bases between them. Germline CDR1 reads MGHRA; CDR2 reads YSYEKL. The CDR3: CASSQVTGYSIQYF. CDR3 bases: TGCGCCAGCAGCCAAGTAACAGGGTATAGCATTCAGTACTTC.

This clonotype has more than one count but fewer than ten. V and J are TRBV3-1 and TRBJ2-1; 12 bases map to TRBD2. The V gene's germline CDR1 is LGHDT and CDR2 YNNKEL (reference sequence). V shed 1 base and J 9 bases; nucleotides not matched to a gene: 13. The CDR3 is 18 residues long. The CDR3 DNA sequence: TGTGCCAGCAGCCAAGTACGTCTATCTAGCGGGAGGGCCACTGAGCAGTTCTTC. It codes for CASSQVRLSSGRATEQFF.

This clonotype was observed a few times. In nucleotides, the CDR3 is TGTGCCAGCAGCGGTGGACTAGCGGGGGTCAAGGAATCCTACAATGAGCAGTTCTTC. Amino acids: CASSGGLAGVKESYNEQFF. V usage is TRBV9 and J usage is TRBJ2-1; 13 bases fit TRBD2. This CDR3 is 19 amino acids long. The V segment lost 3 bases and the J segment 1 base; nucleotides outside the gene matches: 10. Germline-derived CDR1 and CDR2 are SGDLS and YYNGEE.

This clonotype was found many times. V and J are TRBV11-2 and TRBJ2-1; TRBD2 aligns across 14 bases. CDR3 length: 16 amino acids. V was pared by 5 bases and J by 7 bases, with 7 bases of the junction left unmatched. Germline V gene sequence: CDR1 SGHAT, CDR2 FQNNGV. CDR3 sequence reads: CASSPGLAGGRNEQFF. CDR3 sequence (DNA): TGTGCCAGCAGCCCCGGACTAGCGGGAGGCAGGAATGAGCAGTTCTTC. The full variable domain, its missing parts supplied by reference TRBV11-2 and TRBJ2-1, is EAGVAQSPRYKIIEKRQSVAFWCNPISGHATLYWYQQILGQGPKLLIQFQNNGVVDDSQLPKDRFSAERLKGVDSTLKIQPAKLEDSAVYLCASSPGLAGGRNEQFFGPGTRLTVL.

With regard to this clonotype: A much bigger clone sits one base away, suggesting this may be a read error. CDR3 in DNA: TGTGCCAGCAGGGCTGGAGCGGGACATTACGAGCAGTACTTC. Translated: CASRAGAGHYEQYF. The chain has TRBV28 and TRBJ2-7, with a tentative D call TRBD2 (7 bases). The V gene lost 6 bases and the J gene lost 4 bases, with 16 bases spanning the gap. This CDR3 is 14 amino acids long. The germline gives CDR1 MDHEN, CDR2 SYDVKM.

This clonotype was picked up a small number of times. The chain is built from TRBV30 and TRBJ2-7; tentatively, D is TRBD1 or TRBD2 (5 bases each). Germline lookup yields CDR1 GTSNPN and CDR2 SVGIG (reference sequence). The CDR3 runs 11 residues. Between the trimmed V and J ends, which lost 0 bases and 7 bases, there was a span of 7 bases. CDR3 region: CAWSVGVEQYF. The CDR3 DNA sequence: TGTGCCTGGAGTGTGGGGGTGGAGCAGTACTTC.

J is TRBJ2-7 and V is TRBV9, with 11 bases lining up with TRBD2. V lost 2 bases to trimming and J lost 0 bases; unmatched junction nucleotides: 4. Germline lookup yields CDR1 SGDLS and CDR2 YYNGEE. The CDR3 is made up of 16 amino acids. As DNA, the CDR3 is TGTGCCAGCAGCGTGGGGACTAGCGGAAGCTCCTACGAGCAGTACTTC. Translation gives CASSVGTSGSSYEQYF.

The CDR3 loop reads CASSSQLDYEQYF. CDR3 bases: TGTGCCAGCAGCTCGCAACTCGACTACGAGCAGTACTTC. This chain uses TRBV7-2 with TRBJ2-7; D gene unclear. Germline loops: CDR1 SGHTA, CDR2 FQGNSA. The CDR3 contains 13 residues. Trimming removed 4 bases at V and 3 bases at J, with 10 bases between.

The table lists this clonotype with a few counts. The chain combines TRBV20-1 with TRBJ2-7; 12 nucleotides agree with TRBD2. This CDR3 spans 13 amino acids. V lost 5 bases and J lost 6; bases outside the gene matches: 5. Germline CDR1 reads DFQATT; CDR2 reads SNEGSKA (reference sequence). CDR3 DNA sequence: TGCAGTGCTCCAATACTAGCGGGAGGCGAGCAGTACTTC. It encodes CSAPILAGGEQYF.

V usage is TRBV5-6 and J usage is TRBJ2-1; TRBD1 aligns across 8 bases. The CDR3 runs 15 residues. From germline, CDR1 is SGHDT and CDR2 YYEEEE. The trim removed 4 bases at V and 2 bases at J, leaving 5 bases unmatched. Here the CDR3 DNA reads TGTGCCAGCAGCCCGGGACAGGAGGCCTACAATGAGCAGTTCTTC. Protein product: CASSPGQEAYNEQFF.